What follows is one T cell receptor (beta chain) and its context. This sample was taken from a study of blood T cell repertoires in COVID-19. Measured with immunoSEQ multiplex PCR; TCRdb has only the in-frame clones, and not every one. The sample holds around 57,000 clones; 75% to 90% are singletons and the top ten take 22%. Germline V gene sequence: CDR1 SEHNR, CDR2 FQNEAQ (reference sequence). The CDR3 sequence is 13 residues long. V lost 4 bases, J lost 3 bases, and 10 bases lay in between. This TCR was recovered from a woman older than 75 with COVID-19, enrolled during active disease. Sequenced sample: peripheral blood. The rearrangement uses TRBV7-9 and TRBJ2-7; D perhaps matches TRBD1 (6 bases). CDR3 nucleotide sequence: TGTGCCAGCAGCTCGGGACAAGACTACGAGCAGTACTTC. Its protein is CASSSGQDYEQYF.